This TCR beta chain was obtained from a study of T-cell reconstitution after alpha-beta-depleted transplantation in children (dated by TCRdb to between 2015 and 2016). Looking at the study overall: T-cell immune reconstitution after TCRalphabeta/CD19-depleted allogeneic hematopoietic cell transplantation in children was quantitatively tracked in the study by means of TCR repertoire profiling. General study outcomes and caveats: Hyperexpanded clone frequencies declined over subsequent months; after one year, T-cell counts and TCRbeta diversity were mostly attributed to newly produced T cells. In some patients, the high TCRbeta diversity seen at day 60 was put down to recipient T cells and intrathymic progenitors that had survived conditioning. The apparently early recovery of alphabetaT-cell counts about two months after transplant reportedly depended on only several hundred rapidly expanded clones that came from non-depleted graft cells.

What the treatment or condition label conveys for this sample: allogeneic hematopoietic cell transplantation with graft depleted of TCRalphabeta T cells and CD19 B cells. The transplant recipients were children given TCRalphabeta/CD19-depleted allogeneic hematopoietic cell grafts. In the germline V gene (reference sequence), CDR1 corresponds to GTSNPN and CDR2 to SVGIG. There are 13 amino acids in the CDR3, from cysteine to phenylalanine inclusive. Solely the CDR3 DNA is kept, with 39 bases framed from the first base. Compared with germline, V lacks 5 bases and J lacks 0 bases; bases without a gene match: 2. Concerning this clonotype: Its antigen remains undetermined. No quality values exist for individual bases; no much larger clone is one base distant.

Library creation used PCR. Sequencing was carried out with an Illumina HiSeq 2500. To normalize quantification of the TCRbeta repertoire, the TCR libraries were built with molecular barcoding that relied on unique molecular identifiers. The raw public reads went through TCRdb reprocessing: fastp at Q25, MiXCR clone calling, in-frame beta chains kept. Every distinct CDR3 protein forms one entry, paired with its most common genes and DNA. Across this sample there are 200,000 to 300,000 distinct CDR3 sequences, with more than 20% seen only once. The ten largest clones represent 2% to 3% of the sample. This specimen consisted of PBMCs, obtained before TCRalphabeta/CD19-depleted stem cell transplant. The V and J genes are TRBV30 and TRBJ2-7; 9 bases in between match TRBD1. The origin of this receptor is a girl under 10 years old with Fanconi anemia, due to receive a stem cell transplant. CDR3 loop: CAWRTGASYEQYF. At the DNA level, the sequence is TGTGCCTGGCGGACAGGGGCCTCCTACGAGCAGTACTTC.